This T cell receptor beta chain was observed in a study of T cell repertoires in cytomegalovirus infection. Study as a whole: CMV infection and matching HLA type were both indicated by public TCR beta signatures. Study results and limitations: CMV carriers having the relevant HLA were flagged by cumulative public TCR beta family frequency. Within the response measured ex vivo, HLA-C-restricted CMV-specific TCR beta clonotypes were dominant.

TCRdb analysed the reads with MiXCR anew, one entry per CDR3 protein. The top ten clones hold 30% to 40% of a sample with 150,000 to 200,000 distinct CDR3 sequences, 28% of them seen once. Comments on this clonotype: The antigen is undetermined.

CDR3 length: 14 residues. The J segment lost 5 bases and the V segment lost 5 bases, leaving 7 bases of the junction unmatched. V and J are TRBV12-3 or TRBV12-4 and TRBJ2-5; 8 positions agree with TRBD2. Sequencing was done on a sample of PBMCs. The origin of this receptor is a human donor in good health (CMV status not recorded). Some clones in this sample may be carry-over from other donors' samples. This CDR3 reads CASSGPGLEETQYF. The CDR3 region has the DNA TGTGCCAGCAGTGGGCCGGGACTAGAGGAGACCCAGTACTTC.